This T cell receptor beta chain emerged from a study of CD8 T cells in ankylosing spondylitis. General study results and limits: Prior literature has documented some motif variants in synovial fluid and blood from reactive arthritis. In ankylosing spondylitis patients, matched synovial fluid reportedly showed significant enrichment of disease-linked clones. What seemed typical of ankylosing spondylitis blood was a TCR beta motif built from several highly homologous variants.

Concerning this clonotype itself: Its target is not known.

TCRdb reprocessed the 5' RACE reads via MiXCR and lists one record per CDR3 protein. The sample gives some 90,000 distinct CDR3 sequences, approximately 30% of which show up once; 55% to 75% is in the top ten. Germline-derived CDR1 and CDR2 are SQVTM and ANQGSEA. The V segment lost 5 bases and the J segment 11 bases; nucleotides outside the gene matches: 6. The CDR3 totals 11 residues. Sequenced input: blood, either unsorted or a sorted T cell fraction (not recorded which). V usage is TRBV29-1 and J usage is TRBJ1-1, with 9 bases that match TRBD1. This TCR derives from a male donor with ankylosing spondylitis or in good health (not recorded which). CDR3 amino acids: CSVLDRGRAFF. In DNA, the CDR3 is TGCAGCGTTTTGGACAGGGGACGGGCTTTCTTT.